The clone carrying this TCR beta chain was seen only a few times. Antigen: not known. Unique molecular identifiers tagged the TCR beta cDNA libraries. Starting from about 0.98 to 11 million T cells, the study yielded hundreds of thousands of cDNA molecules. TCRdb re-analysed the PCR reads in MiXCR, keeping a single row per CDR3 protein. The table includes 400,000 to 500,000 distinct CDR3 sequences, approximately 38% detected once. This specimen belongs to a study of post-analysis software for immune sequencing data. CDR1 and CDR2 from the germline V gene are MNHNY and SVGAGI (reference sequence). Trimming took 6 bases from V and 6 from J, leaving 11 bases between them. The CDR3 sequence is 12 residues long. Findings of the study overall: Higher frequency in patients than in controls was seen for roughly five TRBV segments, with TRBV5-6, TRBV5-1 and TRBV20-1 among them. Multiple sclerosis patients had significantly lower normalized Chao1 diversity than controls. F measure clustering grouped samples strongly by preparation batch.

Material: blood. The sequence derives from a girl aged 2-10 years with multiple sclerosis. This chain joins TRBV6-6 and TRBJ1-2; D ambiguous. The CDR3 coding sequence is TGTGCCAGCAGATTACAGTCGCATGGCTACACCTTC. Its protein is CASRLQSHGYTF.